Below, 30 T cell receptor beta chains from the same sample are listed, as sequenced in a study of shared clonotypes between healthy human individuals. Assay used: immunoSEQ multiplex PCR; TCRdb lists only in-frame clones, some missing. The sample contains 2 million or so clones, roughly 94% of which appear only once. Sequenced input: naive CD4+ T cells sorted from blood. As for subset: CD45RA+ positively selected. Source of these receptors: a man aged 18 to 35 in good health.

This clone has only one observation. This specimen includes other DNA sequences encoding the same CDR3. The rearrangement uses TRBV30 and TRBJ2-3, with TRBD2 matching 15 bases. The germline CDR1 and CDR2 sequences are GTSNPN and SVGIG (reference sequence). This CDR3 is built from 14 residues. After removal of 5 bases from V and 3 bases from J, the junction contained 0 bases not matched to a gene. The CDR3 DNA reads as TGTGCCTGGGGGACTAGCGGGGGGACAGATACGCAGTATTTT. Translating gives CAWGTSGGTDTQYF.

The chain has TRBV5-1 and TRBJ1-2; D might be TRBD1 (5 bases). Germline V gene lookup returns CDR1 SGHRS and CDR2 YFSETQ. CDR3 length: 14 residues. V lost 4 bases and J 6 bases, leaving 16 bases between the germline ends. The CDR3 here is CASSVDGTEHGYTF. DNA of the CDR3: TGCGCCAGCAGCGTAGACGGGACCGAACATGGCTACACCTTC.

V usage is TRBV4-1 and J usage is TRBJ2-5; 7 bases line up with TRBD2. The germline V gene encodes CDR1 MGHRA and CDR2 YSYEKL. This CDR3 has 14 amino acids. V lost 1 base and J lost 2; bases outside the gene matches: 1. The CDR3 is CASSQVGGQETQYF. CDR3 bases: TGCGCCAGCAGCCAAGTGGGGGGGCAAGAGACCCAGTACTTC.

This chain links TRBV28 with TRBJ1-1; D uncertain. The V gene lost 5 bases and the J gene lost 10 bases, with 11 bases spanning the gap. The CDR3 is 11 residues long. CDR1 is MDHEN and CDR2 is SYDVKM in the germline V gene. The chain's CDR3 is CASSRLLAAFF. The CDR3 DNA follows: TGTGCCAGCAGTCGACTTTTGGCAGCTTTCTTT.

The chain joins TRBV6-1 to TRBJ2-1; no clear D. From germline, CDR1 is MNHNS and CDR2 SASEGT. The CDR3 spans 14 residues. The germline V and J ends were trimmed by 3 bases and 5 bases, with 11 bases remaining between them. In nucleotides, the CDR3 is TGTGCCAGCAGTGAGTTGTGGCTCGACAATGAGCAGTTCTTC. This gives the protein CASSELWLDNEQFF.

The chain carries TRBV28 and TRBJ2-7, with D possibly TRBD1 on 5 matching bases. CDR1 and CDR2 (germline): MDHEN, SYDVKM. Trimming took off 6 bases at V and 0 bases at J, with 15 bases between the two ends. This CDR3 comprises 15 residues. The CDR3 protein is CASSPTVLFSYEQYF. Written as DNA, the CDR3 is TGTGCCAGCAGCCCGACAGTCCTTTTCTCCTACGAGCAGTACTTC.

The chain couples TRBV6-1 to TRBJ1-4; D uncertain. The CDR3 consists of 15 residues. Trimming took 0 bases from V and 5 from J, leaving 10 bases between them. Germline-derived CDR1 and CDR2 are MNHNS and SASEGT. Here the CDR3 DNA reads TGTGCCAGCAGTGAAGCGCCAGGAGTCAATGAAAAACTGTTTTTT. This gives the protein CASSEAPGVNEKLFF.

This sequence joins TRBV15 and TRBJ2-7; 9 bases are a match to TRBD1. The V and J ends lost 0 bases and 5 bases, in that order; junction bases with no gene match: 5. The CDR3 covers 15 residues. Germline V CDR1 and CDR2: LNHNV, YYDKDF (reference sequence). CDR3 protein: CATSREGDRAHEQYF. The CDR3, as DNA: TGTGCCACCAGCAGAGAAGGGGACAGGGCCCACGAGCAGTACTTC.

The V gene is TRBV5-1, the J gene TRBJ1-6; perhaps TRBD1 as D (5 bases). Per the germline V gene, CDR1 is SGHRS and CDR2 is YFSETQ. This CDR3 has 14 amino acids. Trimming stripped 0 bases from V and 8 bases from J, with 9 bases between. The CDR3 region is CASSLAGRDSPLHF. The CDR3 DNA sequence: TGCGCCAGCAGCTTGGCAGGGAGGGATTCACCCCTCCACTTT.

This rearrangement joins TRBV5-1 to TRBJ2-1; 12 bases match TRBD2. The germline gives CDR1 SGHRS, CDR2 YFSETQ. The CDR3 contains 17 residues. Trimming cost V 3 bases and J 5 bases; bases outside gene matches: 9. CDR3: CASSSRKTSGGNNEQFF. In nucleotides, the CDR3 is TGCGCCAGCAGCTCGAGAAAGACTAGCGGGGGAAACAATGAGCAGTTCTTC.

The rearrangement joins TRBV2 to TRBJ2-2, with 9 bases lining up with TRBD1. From germline, CDR1 is SNHLY and CDR2 FYNNEI. The CDR3 runs to 13 residues. Unmatched junction bases numbered 5, after V lost 9 bases and J lost 6 bases. The CDR3 DNA follows: TGTGCCAGTACAGGGGGCGACTCCGGGGAGCTGTTTTTT. Translation gives CASTGGDSGELFF.

This chain uses TRBV28 with TRBJ2-4, with TRBD1 matching 8 bases. Germline V gene lookup returns CDR1 MDHEN and CDR2 SYDVKM. The ends lost 6 bases at V and 3 bases at J; junction bases unmatched: 7. The length of the CDR3 is 15 residues. The CDR3 sequence: CASRQGAWGKNIQYF. CDR3 coding DNA: TGTGCCAGCAGGCAGGGGGCTTGGGGCAAAAACATTCAGTACTTC. Filled out from reference TRBV28 and TRBJ2-4, the complete variable domain reads DVKVTQSSRYLVKRTGEKVFLECVQDMDHENMFWYRQDPGLGLRLIYFSYDVKMKEKGDIPEGYSVSREKKERFSLILESASTNQTSMYLCASRQGAWGKNIQYFGAGTRLSVL.

The chain carries TRBV30 and TRBJ2-1; tentatively, D is TRBD1 (6 bases). The CDR3 has 17 residues. Germline CDR1 is GTSNPN and CDR2 is SVGIG (reference sequence). Trimming pared 0 bases from V and 3 bases from J, leaving 18 bases between. This CDR3 reads CAWSVGKTGTLYNEQFF. The CDR3 DNA follows: TGTGCCTGGAGTGTAGGTAAAACAGGGACCCTCTACAATGAGCAGTTCTTC. Looking up the rest from reference TRBV30 and TRBJ2-1 gives the full variable domain: SQTIHQWPATLVQPVGSPLSLECTVEGTSNPNLYWYRQAAGRGLQLLFYSVGIGQISSEVPQNLSASRPQDRQFILSSKKLLLSDSGFYLCAWSVGKTGTLYNEQFFGPGTRLTVL.

This chain uses TRBV27 with TRBJ1-2; TRBD1 agrees at 12 bases. With V trimmed by 7 bases and J by 0 bases, 9 bases remained unmatched. The CDR3 sequence is 17 residues long. Germline V CDR1 and CDR2: MNHEY, SMNVEV (reference sequence). This CDR3 reads CASKFLGQGAPNYGYTF. DNA of the CDR3: TGTGCCAGCAAATTTTTGGGACAGGGGGCCCCTAACTATGGCTACACCTTC.

This clone was detected only once. At the DNA level, this CDR3 is encoded by other sequences in the same sample as well. This sequence joins TRBV6-4 and TRBJ2-3; no firm D call. This CDR3 region has 13 residues. Germline values: CDR1 MRHNA, CDR2 SNTAGT. Trimming left V 3 bases short and J 0 bases short, with 4 bases between. The CDR3 coding sequence is TGTGCCAGCAGTGAAGGGAGCACAGATACGCAGTATTTT. Translating gives CASSEGSTDTQYF.

A word on this clone: This same CDR3 is encoded by further DNA sequences in the sample. The genes are TRBV18 and TRBJ1-1; no clear D gene. Germline V gene sequence: CDR1 KGHSH, CDR2 LQKENI. This CDR3 is 11 amino acids long. V was trimmed by 6 bases and J by 5 bases, leaving 7 bases between them. This CDR3 reads CASSSGTEAFF. CDR3 coding DNA: TGTGCCAGCTCGTCGGGGACTGAAGCTTTCTTT. The variable domain in full, with the rest retrieved from reference TRBV18 and TRBJ1-1, is NAGVMQNPRHLVRRRGQEARLRCSPMKGHSHVYWYRQLPEEGLKFMVYLQKENIIDESGMPKERFSAEFPKEGPSILRIQQVVRGDSAAYFCASSSGTEAFFGQGTRLTVV.

This sequence joins TRBV18 and TRBJ2-2; the match to TRBD1 covers 8 bases. The CDR3 totals 17 residues. CDR1 is KGHSH, CDR2 LQKENI, per germline. V lost 5 bases to trimming and J lost 6 bases; unmatched junction nucleotides: 14. The CDR3 spells CASSILTGQAIPGELFF. The CDR3 DNA is TGTGCCAGCTCAATATTAACGGGACAGGCCATCCCCGGGGAGCTGTTTTTT.

V usage is TRBV10-3 and J usage is TRBJ1-4; D gene uncertain. The CDR3 totals 14 residues. Trimming took 6 bases from V and 4 from J, leaving 12 bases between them. Germline V gives CDR1 ENHRY, CDR2 SYGVKD. CDR3 sequence reads: CAISPGGINEKLFF. The CDR3 DNA sequence: TGTGCCATCAGCCCAGGAGGGATTAATGAAAAACTGTTTTTT.

This rearrangement joins TRBV4-1 to TRBJ1-5; D remains ambiguous. The length of the CDR3 is 12 residues. V was shortened by 6 bases and J by 10 bases, with 13 bases between the two germline ends. Germline loops: CDR1 MGHRA, CDR2 YSYEKL. CDR3 loop: CASRRTPGPQHF. The CDR3 DNA is TGCGCCAGCAGACGGACGCCGGGACCCCAGCATTTT.

This chain joins TRBV6-1 and TRBJ1-2; 7 bases fit TRBD1. The CDR3 consists of 13 residues. Germline CDR1 reads MNHNS; CDR2 reads SASEGT. The J segment lost 4 bases and the V segment lost 3 bases, leaving 2 bases of the junction unmatched. CDR3 in DNA: TGTGCCAGCAGTGAGGACAGGCGCTATGGCTACACCTTC. Translating gives CASSEDRRYGYTF.

The chain links TRBV7-8 to TRBJ1-1, with no clear D. The CDR3 is 13 residues long. Between the trimmed V and J ends, which lost 6 bases and 2 bases, there was a span of 10 bases. CDR1 SGHVS and CDR2 FQNEAQ come from the germline V gene. CDR3 sequence (DNA): TGTGCCAGCAGTCCCATGGTTAACACTGAAGCTTTCTTT. Residues: CASSPMVNTEAFF.

The V and J genes are TRBV2 and TRBJ2-7, with TRBD2 identical over 10 bases. The ends lost 5 bases at V and 6 bases at J; junction bases unmatched: 10. The CDR3 runs to 15 residues. Germline-derived CDR1 and CDR2 are SNHLY and FYNNEI. The CDR3 region is CASSLAGASWGEQYF. CDR3 nucleotide sequence: TGTGCCAGCAGTCTAGCGGGAGCCTCTTGGGGCGAGCAGTACTTC.

The V and J genes are TRBV5-1 and TRBJ2-7; the match to TRBD1 covers 9 bases. Germline V lookup: CDR1 SGHRS, CDR2 YFSETQ. The CDR3 consists of 16 residues. V shed 4 bases, J shed 0 bases, and the junction held 8 bases outside the gene matches. The CDR3 sequence is CASSPRGQGRSYEQYF. The CDR3 nucleotides read TGCGCCAGCAGCCCAAGGGGACAGGGTCGCTCCTACGAGCAGTACTTC. The full variable domain, rest sourced from reference TRBV5-1 and TRBJ2-7, is KAGVTQTPRYLIKTRGQQVTLSCSPISGHRSVSWYQQTPGQGLQFLFEYFSETQRNKGNFPGRFSGRQFSNSRSEMNVSTLELGDSALYLCASSPRGQGRSYEQYFGPGTRLTVT.

This chain joins TRBV19 and TRBJ1-5; D unclear. V lost 3 bases and J 0 bases, leaving 12 bases between the germline ends. The CDR3 spans 16 residues. Germline CDR1 is LNHDA and CDR2 is SQIVND (reference sequence). The CDR3 is CASSIEGSNSNQPQHF. CDR3 in DNA: TGTGCCAGTAGTATTGAAGGGTCAAATAGCAATCAGCCCCAGCATTTT.

The chain couples TRBV11-2 to TRBJ2-7, with 8 bases aligning to TRBD1. Germline values: CDR1 SGHAT, CDR2 FQNNGV. The CDR3 is 14 amino acids. The junction had 3 bases not matched to a gene; V was cut back by 0 bases and J by 5 bases. The CDR3 loop reads CASSLDRGRDEQYF. In nucleotides, the CDR3 is TGTGCCAGCAGCTTAGACAGGGGGCGCGACGAGCAGTACTTC.

Comments on this clone: Distinct nucleotide sequences in the sample also encode this CDR3. The chain combines TRBV4-1 with TRBJ1-1; D unclear. This CDR3 comprises 14 residues. The V gene's germline CDR1 is MGHRA and CDR2 YSYEKL. The V and J ends lost 1 base and 2 bases respectively, with 8 bases between them. CDR3 DNA sequence: TGCGCCAGCAGCCAAGGCACAGCCAACACTGAAGCTTTCTTT. It is translated as CASSQGTANTEAFF.

The chain has TRBV5-1 and TRBJ1-4, with 9 bases that match TRBD1. From germline, CDR1 is SGHRS and CDR2 YFSETQ. CDR3 size: 15 residues. Trimming at V came to 0 bases and at J to 6 bases, leaving 3 bases not matched to a gene. The CDR3 loop is CASSLGDREDEKLFF. The CDR3 DNA follows: TGCGCCAGCAGCTTGGGGGACAGGGAGGATGAAAAACTGTTTTTT. Drawing the rest from reference TRBV5-1 and TRBJ1-4, the complete variable domain is KAGVTQTPRYLIKTRGQQVTLSCSPISGHRSVSWYQQTPGQGLQFLFEYFSETQRNKGNFPGRFSGRQFSNSRSEMNVSTLELGDSALYLCASSLGDREDEKLFFGSGTQLSVL.

The chain is built from TRBV19 and TRBJ1-5; no reliable D call. V lost 7 bases and J lost 3, with 13 bases in between. The CDR3 is made up of 14 amino acids. CDR1 and CDR2 (germline): LNHDA, SQIVND (reference sequence). CDR3 loop: CASTVNPINQPQHF. Written as DNA, the CDR3 is TGTGCCAGTACGGTGAACCCAATCAATCAGCCCCAGCATTTT.

This chain uses TRBV30 with TRBJ2-7; TRBD2 might be the D (6 bases). The CDR3 has 12 amino acids. Per the germline V gene, CDR1 is GTSNPN and CDR2 is SVGIG (reference sequence). Trimming took off 0 bases at V and 6 bases at J, with 9 bases between the two ends. CDR3 residues: CAWSVLASEQYF. In DNA, the CDR3 is TGTGCCTGGAGTGTCCTAGCGTCCGAGCAGTACTTC.

J is TRBJ2-3 and V is TRBV29-1; 8 bases line up with TRBD1. This CDR3 is built from 15 residues. Germline V lookup: CDR1 SQVTM, CDR2 ANQGSEA. With V trimmed by 7 bases and J by 0 bases, 9 bases remained unmatched. The CDR3 sequence is CSALDRAISTDTQYF. The CDR3 DNA follows: TGCAGCGCCCTGGACAGGGCTATTAGCACAGATACGCAGTATTTT.